The clone carrying this T cell receptor (beta chain) was counted ten times or more. Antigen: not known. Whoever was chosen for sequencing had shown CD8+CD57+ cell expansion by flow cytometry. Blood samples were obtained from patients who had received no prior therapy. TCR beta VDJ and CDR3 profiles were obtained from a genomic DNA template. MiXCR, run by TCRdb on the reads, gives a single entry per CDR3 protein. The repertoire holds more than 200,000 distinct CDR3 sequences, about half seen once, with 15% to 20% in the top ten. The data belong to a study of CD8+CD57+ T cells in acquired aplastic anemia. Study-wide background: Sorted CD4+ and CD8+ cells yielded DNA averaging around 3.2 ug.

Whole-study findings and limits: Found in both controls and patients were around 30 CD8+ CDR3 sequences.

Looked up from germline, CDR1 is LNHDA and CDR2 is SQIVND (reference sequence). Trimming at V came to 7 bases and at J to 5 bases, leaving 5 bases not matched to a gene. The CDR3 has 13 amino acids. Sequencing input: sorted CD4+, CD8+, or CD8+CD57+ T cells (not recorded which) from PBMCs. The TCR comes from a human donor with aplastic anemia. The chain joins TRBV19 to TRBJ2-5; 9 positions agree with TRBD1. CDR3 sequence reads: CASKQGAGETQYF. Here the CDR3 DNA reads TGTGCCAGTAAACAGGGGGCGGGGGAGACCCAGTACTTC.